What follows are 7 T cell receptor beta chains derived from one specimen sequenced in a study of OX40 agonist ivuxolimab in advanced cancers. Some clones are missing from TCRdb's copy, which holds only in-frame ones; the method was immunoSEQ multiplex PCR. The sample carries nearly 70,000 clones, around 86% recorded once. The material sequenced was CD4+ or CD8+ T cells sorted from blood, taken in a trial of the OX40 agonist ivuxolimab. The origin of the receptors is an adult with an advanced solid tumor such as melanoma, head and neck, liver or kidney cancer.

The genes are TRBV28 and TRBJ1-2; TRBD1 agrees at 9 bases. CDR1 and CDR2 from the germline V gene are MDHEN and SYDVKM. This CDR3 contains 13 residues. J gave up 3 bases and V 5 bases, and 1 base lay outside the gene matches. The CDR3 sequence is CASSTGGDYGYTF. CDR3 sequence (DNA): TGTGCCAGCAGTACAGGGGGCGACTATGGCTACACCTTC.

The rearrangement links TRBV6-5 to TRBJ1-5, with TRBD1 as a possible D gene (5 bases). The germline V gene has CDR1 MNHEY and CDR2 SVGAGI. With 10 bases removed from V and 3 bases from J, the gap between germline ends came to 13 bases. The CDR3 spans 13 residues. The CDR3 protein is CATRDRLNQPQHF. CDR3 DNA sequence: TGTGCCACTCGAGACAGACTCAATCAGCCCCAGCATTTT.

This chain uses TRBV7-2 with TRBJ2-7; 8 nucleotides align to TRBD2. There are 13 residues in the CDR3. The V gene end was trimmed by 6 bases and the J gene end by 6 bases; junction bases not matched to a gene: 7. Germline CDR1 reads SGHTA; CDR2 reads FQGNSA. The CDR3 loop is CASSSGGTTEQYF. CDR3 sequence (DNA): TGTGCCAGCAGTTCGGGGGGGACTACCGAGCAGTACTTC.

The chain joins TRBV15 to TRBJ1-5, with TRBD1 matching 9 bases. V trimming: 2 bases; J trimming: 0 bases; junction bases outside the gene matches: 8. This CDR3 is 18 amino acids long. Per the germline V gene, CDR1 is LNHNV and CDR2 is YYDKDF (reference sequence). The CDR3 region is CATSRPPGQGYSNQPQHF. As DNA, the CDR3 is TGTGCCACCAGCAGACCTCCGGGACAGGGTTATAGCAATCAGCCCCAGCATTTT. Filled out from reference TRBV15 and TRBJ1-5, the complete variable domain reads DAMVIQNPRYQVTQFGKPVTLSCSQTLNHNVMYWYQQKSSQAPKLLFHYYDKDFNNEADTPDNFQSRRPNTSFCFLDIRSPGLGDTAMYLCATSRPPGQGYSNQPQHFGDGTRLSIL.

CDR3 protein: CASSFKGGENIQYF. The CDR3 bases are TGTGCCAGCAGCTTTAAGGGGGGCGAGAACATTCAGTACTTC. The rearrangement joins TRBV5-4 to TRBJ2-4; D possibly uses TRBD1 or TRBD2 (6 bases each). Germline V gene data show CDR1 as SGHNT and CDR2 as YYREEE (reference sequence). The CDR3 consists of 14 residues. V lost 2 bases and J lost 7, with 13 bases in between.

The rearrangement links TRBV30 to TRBJ2-1; either TRBD1 or TRBD2 may supply D (5 bases each). V was cut by 6 bases and J by 1 base, with 10 bases left in between. The length of the CDR3 is 13 residues. CDR1 is GTSNPN and CDR2 is SVGIG in the germline V gene (reference sequence). This CDR3 is CACEGSSYNEQFF. CDR3 nucleotide sequence: TGTGCCTGCGAGGGGTCGTCCTACAATGAGCAGTTCTTC. Complete variable domain (other parts from reference TRBV30 and TRBJ2-1): SQTIHQWPATLVQPVGSPLSLECTVEGTSNPNLYWYRQAAGRGLQLLFYSVGIGQISSEVPQNLSASRPQDRQFILSSKKLLLSDSGFYLCACEGSSYNEQFFGPGTRLTVL.

The V and J genes are TRBV7-3 and TRBJ2-2, with 8 positions matching TRBD1. Germline CDR1 and CDR2: SGHTA and FQGTGA. CDR3 length: 15 residues. V was clipped by 6 bases and J by 3 bases; unmatched bases: 6. This CDR3 reads CASRQTGVYTGELFF. CDR3 nucleotide sequence: TGTGCCAGCAGGCAGACAGGGGTGTACACCGGGGAGCTGTTTTTT.